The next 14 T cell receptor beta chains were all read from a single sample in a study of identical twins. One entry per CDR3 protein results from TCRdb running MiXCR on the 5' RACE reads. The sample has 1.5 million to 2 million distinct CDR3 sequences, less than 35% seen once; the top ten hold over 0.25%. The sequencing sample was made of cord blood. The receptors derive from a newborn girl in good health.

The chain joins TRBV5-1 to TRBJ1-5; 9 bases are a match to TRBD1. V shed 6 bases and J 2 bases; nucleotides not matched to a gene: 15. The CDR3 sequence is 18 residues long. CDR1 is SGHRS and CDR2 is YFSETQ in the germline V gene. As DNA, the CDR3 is TGCGCCAGCAACCCCCCGCGGACAGGGGCATCTTGCAATCAGCCCCAGCATTTT. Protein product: CASNPPRTGASCNQPQHF.

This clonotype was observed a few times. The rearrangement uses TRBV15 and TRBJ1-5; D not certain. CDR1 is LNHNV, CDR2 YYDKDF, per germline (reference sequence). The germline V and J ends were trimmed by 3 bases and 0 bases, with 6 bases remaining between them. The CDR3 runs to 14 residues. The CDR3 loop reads CATSSIDSNQPQHF. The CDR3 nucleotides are TGTGCCACCAGCAGCATAGATAGCAATCAGCCCCAGCATTTT.

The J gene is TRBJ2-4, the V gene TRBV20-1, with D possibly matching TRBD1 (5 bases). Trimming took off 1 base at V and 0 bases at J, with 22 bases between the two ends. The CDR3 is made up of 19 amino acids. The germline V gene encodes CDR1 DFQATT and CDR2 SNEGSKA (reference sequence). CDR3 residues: CSARGGAMGTPIAKNIQYF. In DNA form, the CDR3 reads TGCAGTGCTAGAGGGGGCGCTATGGGCACCCCCATAGCCAAAAACATTCAGTACTTC.

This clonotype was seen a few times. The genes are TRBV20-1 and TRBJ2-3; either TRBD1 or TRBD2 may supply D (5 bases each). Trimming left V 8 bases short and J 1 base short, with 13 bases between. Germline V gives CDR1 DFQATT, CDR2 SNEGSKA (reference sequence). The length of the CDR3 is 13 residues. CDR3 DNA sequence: TGCAGTACTAAGCAGGGAGGCACAGATACGCAGTATTTT. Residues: CSTKQGGTDTQYF.

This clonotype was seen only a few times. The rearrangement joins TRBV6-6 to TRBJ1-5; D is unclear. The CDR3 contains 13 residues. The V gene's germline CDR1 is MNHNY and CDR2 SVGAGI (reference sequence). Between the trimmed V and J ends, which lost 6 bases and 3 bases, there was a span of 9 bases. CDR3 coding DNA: TGTGCCAGCAGGCAGGCGTACAATCAGCCCCAGCATTTT. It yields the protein CASRQAYNQPQHF.

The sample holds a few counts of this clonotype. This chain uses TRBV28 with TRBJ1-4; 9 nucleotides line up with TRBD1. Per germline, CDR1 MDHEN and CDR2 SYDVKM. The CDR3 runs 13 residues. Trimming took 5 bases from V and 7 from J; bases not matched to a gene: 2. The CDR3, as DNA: TGTGCCAGCAGTGGGACAGGGTTTGAAAAACTGTTTTTT. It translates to CASSGTGFEKLFF.

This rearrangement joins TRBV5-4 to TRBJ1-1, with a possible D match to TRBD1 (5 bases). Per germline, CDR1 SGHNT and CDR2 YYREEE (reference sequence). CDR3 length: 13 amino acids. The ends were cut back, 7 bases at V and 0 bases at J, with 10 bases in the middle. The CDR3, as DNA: TGTGCCAGCGGCGGGGCTCTGAACACTGAAGCTTTCTTT. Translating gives CASGGALNTEAFF.

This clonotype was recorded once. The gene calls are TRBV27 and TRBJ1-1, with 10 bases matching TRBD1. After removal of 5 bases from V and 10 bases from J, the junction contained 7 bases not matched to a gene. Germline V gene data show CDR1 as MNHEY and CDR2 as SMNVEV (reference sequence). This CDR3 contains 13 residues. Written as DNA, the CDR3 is TGTGCCAGCAGTCAAGACAGGGGGCGAGGAGCTTTCTTT. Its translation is CASSQDRGRGAFF.

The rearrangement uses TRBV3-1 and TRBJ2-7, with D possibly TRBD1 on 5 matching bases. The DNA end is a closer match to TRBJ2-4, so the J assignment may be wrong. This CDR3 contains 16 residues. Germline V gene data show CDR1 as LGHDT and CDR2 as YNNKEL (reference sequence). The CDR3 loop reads CASSQGAAGLKNIQYF. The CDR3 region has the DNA TGTGCCAGCAGCCAAGGGGCGGCAGGGCTAAAAAACATTCAGTACTTC.

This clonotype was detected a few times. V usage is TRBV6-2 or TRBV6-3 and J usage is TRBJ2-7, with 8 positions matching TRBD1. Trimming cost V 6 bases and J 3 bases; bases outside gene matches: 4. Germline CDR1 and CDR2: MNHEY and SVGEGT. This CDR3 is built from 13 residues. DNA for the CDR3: TGTGCCAGCAGAGACAGGGGAGACTACGAGCAGTACTTC. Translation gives CASRDRGDYEQYF.

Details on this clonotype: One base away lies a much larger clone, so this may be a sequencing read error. CDR3: CASSPPQRRGQETQYF. The CDR3 bases are TGTGCCAGCAGTCCTCCTCAGAGGAGGGGGCAAGAGACCCAGTACTTC. The rearrangement joins TRBV28 to TRBJ2-5, with D tentatively TRBD1 or TRBD2 (6 bases each). Trimming left V 5 bases short and J 2 bases short, with 18 bases between. CDR3 length: 16 amino acids. The V gene's germline CDR1 is MDHEN and CDR2 SYDVKM.

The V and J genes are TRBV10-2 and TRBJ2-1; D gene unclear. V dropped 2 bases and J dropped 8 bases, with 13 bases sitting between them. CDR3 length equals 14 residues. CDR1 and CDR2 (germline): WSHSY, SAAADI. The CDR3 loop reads CASSEPRTLDEQFF. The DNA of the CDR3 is TGCGCCAGCAGTGAGCCGCGGACCCTCGATGAGCAGTTCTTC.

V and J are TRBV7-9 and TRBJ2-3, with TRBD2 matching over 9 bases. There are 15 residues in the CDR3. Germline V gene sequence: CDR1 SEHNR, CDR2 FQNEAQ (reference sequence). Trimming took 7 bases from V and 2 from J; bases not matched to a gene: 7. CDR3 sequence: CASTPSGAFTDTQYF. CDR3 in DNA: TGTGCCAGCACCCCTAGCGGGGCCTTCACAGATACGCAGTATTTT. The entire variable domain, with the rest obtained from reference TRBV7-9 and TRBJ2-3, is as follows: DTGVSQNPRHKITKRGQNVTFRCDPISEHNRLYWYRQTLGQGPEFLTYFQNEAQLEKSRLLSDRFSAERPKGSFSTLEIQRTEQGDSAMYLCASTPSGAFTDTQYFGPGTRLTVL.

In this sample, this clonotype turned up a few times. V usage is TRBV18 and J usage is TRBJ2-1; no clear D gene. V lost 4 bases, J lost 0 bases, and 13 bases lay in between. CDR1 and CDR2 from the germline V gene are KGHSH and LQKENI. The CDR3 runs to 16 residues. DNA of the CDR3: TGTGCCAGCTCACAGAGTGTCCCGAGCTCCTACAATGAGCAGTTCTTC. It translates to CASSQSVPSSYNEQFF.